The present T cell receptor (beta chain) was sequenced within a study of cytomegalovirus exposure and HLA in healthy donors (dated by TCRdb to about 2017). Regarding the study in general: According to a later analysis, one platform produced both the roughly 130 validation repertoires and the 670 or so repertoires of the first cohort. The study aimed to test whether cataloging public T cell receptors could reveal signatures of past pathogen exposure. Besides the first cohort of about 730 subjects, a separate validation cohort made up of 120 or so different subjects was used. High-throughput TCR immunosequencing, statistical association of individual TCRs with disease status, and machine learning were combined to predict cytomegalovirus infection status.

What the research found in general, with its limitations: In vitro tests confirmed that a few of the cytomegalovirus-associated TCR beta chains recognize cytomegalovirus antigens. The study listed 150 to 200 TCR beta chains as associated with cytomegalovirus. While some public TCRs were present in many individuals, most TCR sequences turned up only very rarely across donors. In a later analysis, TCRs clustered in the first cohort were found to also tend to co-occur in the 130 or so validation repertoires, with about 94% of cluster scores above 0. A later analysis lacked HLA typing for the validation cohort, so it scored co-occurrence in that cohort across all 130 or so repertoires. In both the original and validation cohorts, the classifier was reported to diagnose cytomegalovirus status with high specificity and sensitivity. It was suggested by the authors that the approach could potentially be generalized to other disease states and immunological phenotypes.

To note about this clone: Which antigen it targets is not known. No quality values exist for individual bases; no much larger clone is one base distant.

CDR1 and CDR2, looked up from the germline V gene, are SQVTM and ANQGSEA. For this chain, trimming is 3 bases at the V end and 1 base at the J end, and the number of junction bases without a gene match is 7. Measured from the cysteine to the phenylalanine, the CDR3 is 15 residues long. The read is trimmed to its CDR3 DNA, 45 bases read in frame from base 1. The method was the immunoSEQ multiplex PCR assay. The source study handled its data this way. To diagnose cytomegalovirus status from the catalog of TCR beta chain sequences, a statistical classification framework was built. In TCRdb, the immuneACCESS table is reduced to in-frame sequences with V and J assigned. These tables do not hold every clone; where another copy was compared, an unresolved V gene accounts for under half, and the others remain unexplained. Clonal size and the V and J genes are those of that table, whereas D and trimming came from the DNA. This sample comprises hundreds of thousands of clones, around 87% of them detected only once. The ten largest clonotypes hold 2% to 2.5% of the sample.

Separate from the approximately 690-subject first cohort, the validation cohort of around 130 subjects was the group to which the donors belonged. Sequenced input: PBMCs. In this chain, TRBV29-1 is recombined with TRBJ1-2; 8 bases in the middle match TRBD1. The TCR was taken from a woman aged 18-29 years in good health and CMV-seropositive. The DNA is as follows: TGCAGCGTTGACGGACAGGGAGCGCTTAACTATGGCTACACCTTC. The translation is CSVDGQGALNYGYTF.